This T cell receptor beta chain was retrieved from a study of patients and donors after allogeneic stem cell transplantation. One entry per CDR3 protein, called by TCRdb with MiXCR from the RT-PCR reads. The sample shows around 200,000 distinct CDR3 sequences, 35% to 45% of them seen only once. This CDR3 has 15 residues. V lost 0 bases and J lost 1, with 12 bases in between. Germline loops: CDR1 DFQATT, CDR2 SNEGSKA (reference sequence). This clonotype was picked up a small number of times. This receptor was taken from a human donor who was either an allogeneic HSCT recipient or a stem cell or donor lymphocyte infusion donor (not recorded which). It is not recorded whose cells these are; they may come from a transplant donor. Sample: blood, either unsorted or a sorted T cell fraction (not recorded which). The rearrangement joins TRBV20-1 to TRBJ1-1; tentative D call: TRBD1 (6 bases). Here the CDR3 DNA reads TGCAGTGCTAGAGAAGGGGGGAGTCGGAACACTGAAGCTTTCTTT. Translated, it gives CSAREGGSRNTEAFF.